This TCR beta chain is from a study of neurological immune-mediated disorders. Study outcomes and limitations: For the multiple sclerosis repertoire cluster, an association with any clinical or MRI feature was absent.

Germline values: CDR1 KGHDR, CDR2 SFDVKD. The V segment lost 4 bases and the J segment 6 bases; nucleotides outside the gene matches: 2. The CDR3 runs to 13 residues. This clonotype was detected ten times or more. Its antigen is unknown. MiXCR, applied by TCRdb to the 5' RACE reads, yields one record per CDR3 protein. The sample includes approximately 26,000 distinct CDR3 sequences, 3% to 3.5% of them seen just once. The rearrangement joins TRBV24-1 to TRBJ2-1; 7 positions match TRBD1. The clonotype originates from a woman aged 25 to 39 with multiple sclerosis. The specimen was PBMCs. The CDR3: CATSDYRGNEQFF. The CDR3 DNA sequence: TGTGCCACCAGTGACTACAGGGGCAATGAGCAGTTCTTC.